This T cell receptor beta chain emerged from a study of naive and memory T cell subsets. In germline, CDR1 is SGHNT, CDR2 YENEEA. Trimming cost V 11 bases and J 2 bases, with 14 bases left between them. CDR3 length equals 13 residues. Amplification of ligated cDNA took four PCR rounds with SP2 and nested alpha and beta constant primers. TCRdb called the 5' RACE reads again in MiXCR, with one record for every CDR3 protein. This sample carries about 62,000 distinct CDR3 sequences, 6% to 8.5% of them seen once, and the ten largest clones take 15% to 20%. TCR cDNA received a 3' ligated oligonucleotide that carried a UMI. Whole-blood samples were roughly 2.3 ml of peripheral blood from healthy adult volunteers. This clonotype has more than one count but fewer than ten.

This TCR was sampled from a female donor in good health. This chain joins TRBV11-3 and TRBJ2-3; maybe TRBD2 (6 bases). The CDR3 sequence: CAERGGDTDTQYF. The CDR3 DNA reads TGTGCCGAAAGGGGCGGGGACACAGATACGCAGTATTTT.